This is a list of T cell receptor beta chains from one sample in a study of technical replicates of blood from several donors. The repertoire was sequenced with immunoSEQ multiplex PCR; TCRdb's copy has only in-frame clones and lacks some. Among some 54,000 clones, 80% to 95% were seen once, and the ten largest hold around 4.4%. The sample was PBMCs. The receptor set was obtained from a human donor in good health. Some clones in this sample may be carry-over from other donors' samples. Both conserved end residues are part of each CDR3. Fields, in order: J gene, D gene, V gene, CDR3 protein, CDR3 DNA. D genes are given only for firm matches.

TRBJ2-3,TRBD2,TRBV7-3,CASSTRSGTSGGNPIAQYF,TGTGCCAGCAGCACTCGCTCCGGGACTAGCGGGGGTAATCCAATAGCGCAGTATTTT
TRBJ2-3,.,TRBV7-6,CASSERGGTSTDTQYF,TGTGCCAGCAGCGAGAGGGGGGGGACTAGCACAGATACGCAGTATTTT
TRBJ1-6,TRBD1,TRBV2,CASGTGGYNSPLHF,TGTGCCAGCGGGACAGGAGGCTATAATTCACCCCTCCACTTT
TRBJ2-5,TRBD2,TRBV7-2,CASSLTAGEETQYF,TGTGCCAGCAGCTTAACGGCGGGGGAAGAGACCCAGTACTTC
TRBJ1-5,.,TRBV29-1,CSVAGGFNQPQHF,TGCAGCGTTGCAGGAGGGTTCAATCAGCCCCAGCATTTT
TRBJ1-6,.,TRBV7-9,CASLLYRTEDYNSPLHF,TGTGCCAGCCTGCTATACCGGACAGAAGATTATAATTCACCCCTCCACTTT
TRBJ2-5,.,TRBV11-1,CASSPTVRGAAETQYF,TGTGCCAGCAGCCCCACCGTCAGGGGGGCCGCCGAGACCCAGTACTTC
TRBJ1-5,.,TRBV27,CASSFGPNSNQPQHF,TGTGCCAGCAGTTTTGGCCCGAATAGCAATCAGCCCCAGCATTTT
TRBJ2-3,.,TRBV6-6,CASTATGPGDTQYF,TGTGCCAGCACCGCCACCGGCCCGGGGGATACGCAGTATTTT
TRBJ2-3,TRBD2,TRBV2,CASRPSGVSTDTQYF,TGTGCCAGCCGCCCTAGCGGGGTCAGCACAGATACGCAGTATTTT
TRBJ2-3,.,TRBV7-2,CASSLAAGSTDTQYF,TGTGCCAGCAGCTTAGCGGCAGGGAGCACAGATACGCAGTATTTT